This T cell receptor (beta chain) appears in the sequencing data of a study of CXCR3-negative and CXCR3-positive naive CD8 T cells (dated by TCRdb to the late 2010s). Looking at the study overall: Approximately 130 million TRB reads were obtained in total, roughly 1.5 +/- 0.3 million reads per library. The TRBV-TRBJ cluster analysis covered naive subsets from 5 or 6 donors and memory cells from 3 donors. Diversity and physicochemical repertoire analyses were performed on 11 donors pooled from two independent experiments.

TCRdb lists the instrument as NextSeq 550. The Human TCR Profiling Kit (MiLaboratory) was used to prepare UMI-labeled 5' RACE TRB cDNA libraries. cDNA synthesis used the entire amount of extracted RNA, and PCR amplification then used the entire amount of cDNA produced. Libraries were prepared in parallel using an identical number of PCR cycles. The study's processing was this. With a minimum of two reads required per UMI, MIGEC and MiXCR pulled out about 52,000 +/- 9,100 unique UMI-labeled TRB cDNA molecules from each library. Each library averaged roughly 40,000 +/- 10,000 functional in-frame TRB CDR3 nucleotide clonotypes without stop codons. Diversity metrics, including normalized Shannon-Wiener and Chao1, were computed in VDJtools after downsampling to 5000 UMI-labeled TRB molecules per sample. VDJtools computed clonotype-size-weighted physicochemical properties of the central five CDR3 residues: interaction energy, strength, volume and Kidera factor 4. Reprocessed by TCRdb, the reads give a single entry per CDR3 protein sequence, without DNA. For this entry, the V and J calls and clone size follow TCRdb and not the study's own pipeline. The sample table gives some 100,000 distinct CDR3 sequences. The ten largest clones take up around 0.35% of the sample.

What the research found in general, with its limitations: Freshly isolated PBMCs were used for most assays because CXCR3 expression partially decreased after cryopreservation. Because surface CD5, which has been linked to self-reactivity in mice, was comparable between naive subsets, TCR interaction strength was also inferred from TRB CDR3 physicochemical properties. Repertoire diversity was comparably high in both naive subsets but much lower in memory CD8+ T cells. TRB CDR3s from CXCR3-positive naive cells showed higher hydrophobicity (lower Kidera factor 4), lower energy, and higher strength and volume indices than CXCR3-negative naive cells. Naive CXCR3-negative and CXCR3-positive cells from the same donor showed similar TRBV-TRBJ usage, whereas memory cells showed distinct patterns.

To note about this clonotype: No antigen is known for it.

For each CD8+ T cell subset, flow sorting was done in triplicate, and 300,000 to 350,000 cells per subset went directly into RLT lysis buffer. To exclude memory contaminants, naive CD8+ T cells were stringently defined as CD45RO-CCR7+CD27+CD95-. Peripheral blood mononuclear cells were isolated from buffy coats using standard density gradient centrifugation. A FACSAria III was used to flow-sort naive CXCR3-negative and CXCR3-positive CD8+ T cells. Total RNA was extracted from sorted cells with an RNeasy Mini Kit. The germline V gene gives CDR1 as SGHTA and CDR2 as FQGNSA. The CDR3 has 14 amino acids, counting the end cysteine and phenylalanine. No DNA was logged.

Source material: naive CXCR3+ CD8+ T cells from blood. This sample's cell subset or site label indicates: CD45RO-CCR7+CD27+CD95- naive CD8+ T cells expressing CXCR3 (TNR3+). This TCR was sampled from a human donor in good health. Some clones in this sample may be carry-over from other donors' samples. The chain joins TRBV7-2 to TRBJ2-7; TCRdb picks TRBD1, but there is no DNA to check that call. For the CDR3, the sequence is CASSLVPGIYEQYF.